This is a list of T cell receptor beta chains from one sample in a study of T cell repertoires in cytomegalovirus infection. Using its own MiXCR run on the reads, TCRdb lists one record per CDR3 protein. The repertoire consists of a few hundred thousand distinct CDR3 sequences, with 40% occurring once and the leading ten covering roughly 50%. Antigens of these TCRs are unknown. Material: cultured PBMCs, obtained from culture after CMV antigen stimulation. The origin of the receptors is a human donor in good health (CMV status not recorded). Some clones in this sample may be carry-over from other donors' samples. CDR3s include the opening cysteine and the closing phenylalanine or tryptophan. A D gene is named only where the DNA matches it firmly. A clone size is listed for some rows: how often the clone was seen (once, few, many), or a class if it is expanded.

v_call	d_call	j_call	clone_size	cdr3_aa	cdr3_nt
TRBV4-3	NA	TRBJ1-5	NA	CASSQDGTGEEPQHF	TGCGCCAGCAGCCAAGATGGAACGGGGGAGGAGCCCCAGCATTTT
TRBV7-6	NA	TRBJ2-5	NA	CASRGTSRITAVSAQYF	TGTGCCAGCAGAGGGACGTCGAGGATAACGGCCGTATCTGCCCAGTACTTC
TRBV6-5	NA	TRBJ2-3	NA	CASRGAFYGTQYF	TGTGCCAGCAGGGGGGCCTTTTATGGTACGCAGTATTTT
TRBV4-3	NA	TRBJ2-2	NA	CASSQFFLGELFF	TGCGCCAGCAGCCAGTTTTTCCTCGGGGAGCTGTTTTTT
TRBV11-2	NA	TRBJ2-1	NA	CASSQIGLDRQFF	TGTGCCAGCAGTCAAATCGGACTGGACAGACAGTTCTTC
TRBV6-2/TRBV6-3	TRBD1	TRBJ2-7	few	CASRTDRGLYEQYF	TGTGCCAGCAGAACGGACAGGGGACTCTACGAGCAGTACTTC
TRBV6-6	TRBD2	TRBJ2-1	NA	CASSYSGPSYNEQFF	TGTGCCAGCAGTTATAGCGGGCCCTCCTACAATGAGCAGTTCTTC
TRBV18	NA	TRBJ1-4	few	CASSPYRETNEKLFF	TGTGCCAGCTCACCATACCGGGAGACTAATGAAAAACTGTTTTTT
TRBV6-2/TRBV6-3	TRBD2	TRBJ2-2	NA	CASSYSTGRAFGELFF	TGTGCCAGCAGTTACTCGACCGGGAGGGCCTTCGGGGAGCTGTTTTTT
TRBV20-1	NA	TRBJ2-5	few	CSVSPNKETQYF	TGCAGTGTGTCGCCAAATAAAGAGACCCAGTACTTC